This T cell receptor (beta chain) was profiled in a study of blood T cell repertoires in COVID-19. Study details: COVID-19 samples collected from the United States, Italy and Spain covered acute and convalescent phases. The cDNA or gDNA used as material had been derived from T cells, B-cell-depleted T cells, or PBMCs.

From germline, CDR1 is MNHEY and CDR2 SVGAGI. The ends were cut back, 9 bases at V and 2 bases at J, with 17 bases in the middle. The CDR3 totals 14 residues. The authors' processing: Scientists estimated how many nucleated cells there were by amplifying reference gene primers. TCRdb's table, derived via immunoSEQ multiplex PCR, lists solely in-frame clones and lacks some. V and J calls and clone size are given by that table; D and trimming were obtained from the DNA. Of approximately 150,000 clones in the sample, over 65% were seen once. Sequencing used peripheral blood. The V and J genes are TRBV6-5 and TRBJ2-7, with D maybe TRBD1 (6 bases). The receptor was derived from a human donor in a cohort sampled during active COVID-19. The CDR3 coding sequence is TGTGCCAGTAGCCGATTACAGGGACCCTACGAGCAGTACGTC. Protein product: CASSRLQGPYEQYV.